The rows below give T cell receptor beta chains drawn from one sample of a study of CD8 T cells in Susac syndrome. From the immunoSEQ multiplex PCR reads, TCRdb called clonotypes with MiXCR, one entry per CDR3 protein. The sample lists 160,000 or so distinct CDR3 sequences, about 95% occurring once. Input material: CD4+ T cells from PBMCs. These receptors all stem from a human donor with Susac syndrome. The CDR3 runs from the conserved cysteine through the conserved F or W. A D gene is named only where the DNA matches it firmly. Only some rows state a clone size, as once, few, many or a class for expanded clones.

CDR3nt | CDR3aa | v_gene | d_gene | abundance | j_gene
TGCAGTGCCCTCCCCGAGGACAGGCCCTACGAGCAGTACTTC | CSALPEDRPYEQYF | TRBV20-1 | TRBD1 | - | TRBJ2-7
TGTGCCAGCAGCGTAGACGGTCTGTACAATGAGCAGTTCTTC | CASSVDGLYNEQFF | TRBV9 | - | - | TRBJ2-1
TGTGCCAGCTCACCGATACCTAGCGGAACCTACGAGCAGTACTTC | CASSPIPSGTYEQYF | TRBV18 | TRBD2 | - | TRBJ2-7
TGTGCCAGCGGGACAGTCCAAGAGACCCAGTACTTC | CASGTVQETQYF | TRBV9 | TRBD1 | once | TRBJ2-5
TGCAGCACTGGACAAGACTATGGCTACACCTTC | CSTGQDYGYTF | TRBV29-1 | - | - | TRBJ1-2
TGCGCCAGCAGCCCGGTTGGGCAGGGGTCAGATACGCAGTATTTT | CASSPVGQGSDTQYF | TRBV5-1 | - | - | TRBJ2-3
TGCGCCAGCAGCCAAGATCTTAAGGTAGCGGGGGTCGGTTCCTACGAGCAGTACTTC | CASSQDLKVAGVGSYEQYF | TRBV4-3 | TRBD2 | - | TRBJ2-7
TGCGCCAGCAGTCAACTAGAGAGGGTTGTCACAGATACGCAGTATTTT | CASSQLERVVTDTQYF | TRBV23-1 | - | - | TRBJ2-3
TGCAGTGCTAGTCCCCTAGCGGGGGAGAAAGATACGCAGTATTTT | CSASPLAGEKDTQYF | TRBV20-1 | TRBD2 | - | TRBJ2-3
TGTGCCAGCAGCTTCTATAGCGGGGGTAGCACAGATACGCAGTATTTT | CASSFYSGGSTDTQYF | TRBV5-6 | TRBD2 | - | TRBJ2-3
TGTGCCAGCAGCCTAGGACAGACCACCGGGGAGCTGTTTTTT | CASSLGQTTGELFF | TRBV5-6 | - | - | TRBJ2-2
TGTGCCAGCAGCCCTAGTGCGCTAAACACAGATACGCAGTATTTT | CASSPSALNTDTQYF | TRBV7-7 | - | - | TRBJ2-3
TGTGCCAGCAACTTTCAAGCGGTTGATACGCAGTATTTT | CASNFQAVDTQYF | TRBV6-2/TRBV6-3 | - | - | TRBJ2-3
TGCAGCGCTGCCCCGACAGGGAGGACTGAAGCTTTCTTT | CSAAPTGRTEAFF | TRBV29-1 | TRBD1 | - | TRBJ1-1
TGCAGCGCACGGACAGGGACGGTTATGGGTGGCTACACCTTC | CSARTGTVMGGYTF | TRBV29-1 | TRBD1 | - | TRBJ1-2
TGCGCCAGCAGCCAAGGCTTCGGGAACACTGAAGTTTTCTTT | CASSQGFGNTEVFF | TRBV4-3 | - | once | TRBJ1-1
TGTGCCAGCAGCCAAAAAGGGACTAGCGGGGGAGAGACCCAGTACTTC | CASSQKGTSGGETQYF | TRBV4-2 | TRBD2 | - | TRBJ2-5
TGTCAGGACAGCCGGAATGAAAAACTGTTTTTT | CQDSRNEKLFF | TRBV7-2 | - | - | TRBJ1-4
TGTGCCAGCAGCTGGGGGACTGCGAACACCGGGGAGCTGTTTTTT | CASSWGTANTGELFF | TRBV7-2 | - | - | TRBJ2-2
TGTGCCAGCAGCTTGGCTGGGCAGGGGAGGGGTGAAGCTTTCTTT | CASSLAGQGRGEAFF | TRBV5-4 | - | - | TRBJ1-1
TGCGCCAGCAGCCAAGATGGAGGCTCCGAGCAGTACTTC | CASSQDGGSEQYF | TRBV4-3 | - | - | TRBJ2-7
TGTGCCAGCAGTTACTCGAGATCTAGGGAGCAGACCCAGTACTTC | CASSYSRSREQTQYF | TRBV6-5 | - | - | TRBJ2-5
TGCAGCGTTGCGTGGGGGGGACCGCGCACAGATACGCAGTATTTT | CSVAWGGPRTDTQYF | TRBV29-1 | TRBD2 | - | TRBJ2-3
TGCGCCAGCAGCTTGGGCCAGGGGAGTAACAAGGAAAAACTGTTTTTT | CASSLGQGSNKEKLFF | TRBV5-1 | - | - | TRBJ1-4
TGTGCCAGCAGCCCCCGGGAAGGGGCGGAAACAGATACGCAGTATTTT | CASSPREGAETDTQYF | TRBV9 | - | - | TRBJ2-3
TGTGCCAGCAGCGGCCTTACTAGCGGGGGAACAGATACGCAGTATTTT | CASSGLTSGGTDTQYF | TRBV14 | TRBD2 | - | TRBJ2-3
TGTGCCAGCAGCATGATGACTAGCGGGGGGAATGAGCAGTTCTTC | CASSMMTSGGNEQFF | TRBV11-3 | TRBD2 | - | TRBJ2-1
TGCAGTGCTAGAGTCGCGGGACAGATAGAGACCCAGTACTTC | CSARVAGQIETQYF | TRBV20-1 | - | - | TRBJ2-5
TGTGCCTGGAGGACAGTAAATCAGCCCCAGCATTTT | CAWRTVNQPQHF | TRBV30 | - | - | TRBJ1-5
TGCGCCAGCAGCTTGGAGTCAGGTTCCAATTCACCCCTCCACTTT | CASSLESGSNSPLHF | TRBV5-1 | - | - | TRBJ1-6
TGTGCCAGCAGCCCAGGGCGGGGGGAGAATGAGCAGTTCTTC | CASSPGRGENEQFF | TRBV12-3/TRBV12-4 | TRBD2 | - | TRBJ2-1
TGCAGTGCTCCCCCGATTAGCGGGGGTTACAATGAGCAGTTCTTC | CSAPPISGGYNEQFF | TRBV20-1 | TRBD2 | once | TRBJ2-1
TGTGCCAGCAGCGTAGATCTAAATCAGAACTATGGCTACACCTTC | CASSVDLNQNYGYTF | TRBV9 | - | - | TRBJ1-2
TGTGCCAGCACCCTGGGCCCTGGGGCCAACGTCCTGACTTTC | CASTLGPGANVLTF | TRBV6-5 | - | - | TRBJ2-6
TGTGCTAGTGGTCTCGGGACAGGCTTTAATGAAAAACTGTTTTTT | CASGLGTGFNEKLFF | TRBV12-5 | TRBD1 | - | TRBJ1-4
TGCGCCAGCAGCGGGCCTAGCGTCACTGAAGCTTTCTTT | CASSGPSVTEAFF | TRBV5-1 | - | - | TRBJ1-1
TGTGCCAGCAGCACCTCCGACAGGGGGCTGATTAATTCACCCCTCCACTTT | CASSTSDRGLINSPLHF | TRBV9 | TRBD1 | once | TRBJ1-6
TGTGCCAGCAGCCAGTGGGGAGGAGAGACCCAGTACTTC | CASSQWGGETQYF | TRBV14 | - | - | TRBJ2-5
TGTGCCAGCAGTTTATGGGGGGAGGGTGAGCAGTTCTTC | CASSLWGEGEQFF | TRBV12-3/TRBV12-4 | TRBD2 | - | TRBJ2-1
TGCGCCAGCAGCCCCCGGCAAGGGCCAGGATTCTTCTATGGCTACACCTTC | CASSPRQGPGFFYGYTF | TRBV4-1 | - | - | TRBJ1-2
TGCAGCGTTGACCTCTTGGATACGCAGTATTTT | CSVDLLDTQYF | TRBV29-1 | - | - | TRBJ2-3
TGTGCCACCAGTGATGCACGGGGGATTCAGTACTTC | CATSDARGIQYF | TRBV24-1 | - | once | TRBJ2-4
TGCGCCAGCAGCTTGGGGCAGGGGATCACGTATGAGCAGTTCTTC | CASSLGQGITYEQFF | TRBV5-1 | - | - | TRBJ2-1